The 3 T cell receptor beta chains below come from one sample, sequenced in a study of CD8+ T cells in alopecia areata (dated by TCRdb to 2017 to 2018). According to the study, the label for this sample's time point signals: about 5 months on oral tofacitinib. The treatment or condition label for this specimen denotes: oral pan-JAK inhibitor, 5-10 mg twice daily. Library preparation employed the immunoSEQ multiplex PCR assay. To provide template for TCR sequencing, every sample had RNA extracted and reverse transcribed into cDNA. Entries here come from immuneACCESS through TCRdb and include only in-frame sequences with V and J called. Some clones fail to appear in such tables; in the studies checked, an unresolved V gene covers under half of the shortfall, and the cause of the remainder is unknown. This sample holds 110,000 or so clones; less than 70% were observed only once. About 3.2% of the sample is held by the ten biggest clonotypes.

Specimen: CD4+ T cells sorted from blood, collected at week 24, from a patient treated with tofacitinib. These receptors all come from a human donor with alopecia areata.

The chain uses TRBV6-6 and TRBJ2-7; D perhaps matches TRBD1 (5 bases). V was shortened by 5 bases and J by 3 bases, with 8 bases between the two germline ends. The CDR3 has 12 amino acids. In germline, CDR1 is MNHNY, CDR2 SVGAGI (reference sequence). In nucleotides, the CDR3 is TGTGCCAGCAGTAATCAGGGCTACGAGCAGTACTTC. Translating it yields CASSNQGYEQYF.

This clone was picked up a small number of times. The J gene is TRBJ2-4, the V gene TRBV5-6, with D possibly called TRBD1 or TRBD2 (5 bases each). Trimming shortened V by 2 bases and J by 6 bases, and 12 bases separated the two germline ends. The CDR3 loop spans 14 amino acids. Germline-derived CDR1 and CDR2 are SGHDT and YYEEEE. CDR3 DNA sequence: TGTGCCAGCAGCTTCTGGGGGTACGGAAACATTCAGTACTTC. Residues: CASSFWGYGNIQYF.

This clone has just a few counts. The chain combines TRBV19 with TRBJ2-7; D may be TRBD2 (7 bases). Trimming left V 5 bases short and J 0 bases short, with 14 bases between. CDR1 and CDR2 (germline): LNHDA, SQIVND (reference sequence). CDR3 length: 15 amino acids. The CDR3 region is CASSQRGGLSYEQYF. As DNA, the CDR3 is TGTGCCAGTAGTCAGAGGGGGGGCCTCTCCTACGAGCAGTACTTC.